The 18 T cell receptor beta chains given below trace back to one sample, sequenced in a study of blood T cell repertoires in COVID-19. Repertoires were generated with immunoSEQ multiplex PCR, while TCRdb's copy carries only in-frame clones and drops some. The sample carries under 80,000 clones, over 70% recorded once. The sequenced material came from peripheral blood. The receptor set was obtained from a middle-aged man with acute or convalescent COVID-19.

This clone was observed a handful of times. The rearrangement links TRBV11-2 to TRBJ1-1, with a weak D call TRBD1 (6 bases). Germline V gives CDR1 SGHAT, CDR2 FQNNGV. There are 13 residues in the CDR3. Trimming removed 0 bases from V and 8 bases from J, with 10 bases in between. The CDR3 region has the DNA TGTGCCAGCAGCTTAGAAGGGGGAGCCGAAGCTTTCTTT. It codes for CASSLEGGAEAFF.

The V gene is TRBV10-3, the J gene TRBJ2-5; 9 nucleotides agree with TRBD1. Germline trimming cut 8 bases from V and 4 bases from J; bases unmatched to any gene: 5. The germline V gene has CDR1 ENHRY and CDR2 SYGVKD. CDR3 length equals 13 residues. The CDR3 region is CAIRSQGAETQYF. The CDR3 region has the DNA TGTGCCATCCGGTCACAGGGGGCAGAGACCCAGTACTTC.

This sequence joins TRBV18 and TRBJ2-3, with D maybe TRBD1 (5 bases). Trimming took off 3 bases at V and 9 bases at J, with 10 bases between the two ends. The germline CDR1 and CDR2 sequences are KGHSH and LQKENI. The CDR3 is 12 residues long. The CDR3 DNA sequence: TGTGCCAGCTCACCCGGACATAACACGCAGTATTTT. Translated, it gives CASSPGHNTQYF.

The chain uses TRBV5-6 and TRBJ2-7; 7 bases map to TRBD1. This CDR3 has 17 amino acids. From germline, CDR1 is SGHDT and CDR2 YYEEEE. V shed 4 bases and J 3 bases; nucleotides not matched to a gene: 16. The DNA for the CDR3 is TGTGCCAGCAGCCCACTGGGGGATAGGACAGGCAGCTACGAGCAGTACTTC. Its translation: CASSPLGDRTGSYEQYF. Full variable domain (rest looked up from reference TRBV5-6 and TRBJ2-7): DAGVTQSPTHLIKTRGQQVTLRCSPKSGHDTVSWYQQALGQGPQFIFQYYEEEERQRGNFPDRFSGHQFPNYSSELNVNALLLGDSALYLCASSPLGDRTGSYEQYFGPGTRLTVT.

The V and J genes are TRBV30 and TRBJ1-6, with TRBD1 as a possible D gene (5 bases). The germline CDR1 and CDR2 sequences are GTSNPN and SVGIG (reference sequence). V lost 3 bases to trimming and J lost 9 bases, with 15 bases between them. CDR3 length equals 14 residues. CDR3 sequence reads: CAWSAGTGGSPLHF. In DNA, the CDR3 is TGTGCCTGGAGCGCCGGGACGGGGGGTTCACCCCTCCACTTT.

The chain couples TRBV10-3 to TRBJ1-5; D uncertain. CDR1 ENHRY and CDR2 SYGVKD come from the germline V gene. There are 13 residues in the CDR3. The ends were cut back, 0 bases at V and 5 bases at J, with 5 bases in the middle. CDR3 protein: CAISESSHQPQHF. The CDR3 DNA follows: TGTGCCATCAGTGAGTCGAGCCATCAGCCCCAGCATTTT.

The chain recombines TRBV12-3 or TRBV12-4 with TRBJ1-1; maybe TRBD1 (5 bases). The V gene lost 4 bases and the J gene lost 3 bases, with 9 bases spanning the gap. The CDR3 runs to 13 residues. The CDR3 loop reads CASSSLGDTEAFF. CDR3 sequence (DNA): TGTGCCAGCAGTTCTTTAGGGGACACTGAAGCTTTCTTT.

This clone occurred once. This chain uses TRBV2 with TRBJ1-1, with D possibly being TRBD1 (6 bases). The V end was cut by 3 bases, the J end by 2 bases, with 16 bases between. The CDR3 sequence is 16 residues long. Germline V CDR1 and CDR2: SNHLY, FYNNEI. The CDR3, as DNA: TGTGCCAGCAGTGACCCAGGGGCAGTACAAAACACTGAAGCTTTCTTT. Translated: CASSDPGAVQNTEAFF.

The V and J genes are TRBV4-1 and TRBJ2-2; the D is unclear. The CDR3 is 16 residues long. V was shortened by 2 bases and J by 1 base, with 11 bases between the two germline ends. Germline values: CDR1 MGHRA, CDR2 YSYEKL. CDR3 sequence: CASSQPWARNTGELFF. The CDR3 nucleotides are TGCGCCAGCAGCCAACCCTGGGCAAGGAACACCGGGGAGCTGTTTTTT.

CDR3 sequence (DNA): TGTGCCAGCAGCTTGGGCGGCAACTCTGGAAACACCATATATTTT. This encodes CASSLGGNSGNTIYF. The V gene is TRBV5-6, the J gene TRBJ1-3, with D unclear. CDR3 length: 15 amino acids. Trimming took off 0 bases at V and 0 bases at J, with 7 bases between the two ends. From germline, CDR1 is SGHDT and CDR2 YYEEEE. Variable domain in full (rest from reference TRBV5-6 and TRBJ1-3): DAGVTQSPTHLIKTRGQQVTLRCSPKSGHDTVSWYQQALGQGPQFIFQYYEEEERQRGNFPDRFSGHQFPNYSSELNVNALLLGDSALYLCASSLGGNSGNTIYFGEGSWLTVV.

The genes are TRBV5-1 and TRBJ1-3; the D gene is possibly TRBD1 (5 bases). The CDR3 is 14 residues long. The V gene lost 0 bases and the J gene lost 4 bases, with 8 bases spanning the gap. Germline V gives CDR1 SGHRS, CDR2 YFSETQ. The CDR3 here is CASSLDRFGNTIYF. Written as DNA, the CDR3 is TGCGCCAGCAGCTTGGACAGGTTCGGAAACACCATATATTTT.

CDR3 sequence (DNA): TGTGCCAGCAGCTTCCTAAGTTCTGTCAACTCTGGAAACACCATATATTTT. This codes for CASSFLSSVNSGNTIYF. This chain links TRBV11-2 with TRBJ1-3; D not certain. This CDR3 contains 17 residues. Trimming took 3 bases from V and 0 from J, leaving 15 bases between them. Germline CDR1 SGHAT, CDR2 FQNNGV.

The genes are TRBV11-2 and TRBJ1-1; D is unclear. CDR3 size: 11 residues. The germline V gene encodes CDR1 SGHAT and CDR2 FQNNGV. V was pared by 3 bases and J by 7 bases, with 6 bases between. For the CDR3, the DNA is TGTGCCAGCAGCTTGGCCGTTGAAGCTTTCTTT. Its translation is CASSLAVEAFF.

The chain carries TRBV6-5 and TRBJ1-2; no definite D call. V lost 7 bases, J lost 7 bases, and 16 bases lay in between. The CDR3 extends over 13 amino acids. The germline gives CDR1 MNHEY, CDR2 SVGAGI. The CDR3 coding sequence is TGTGCCAGCACCTCAACCGGGGTAGGTGGCTACACCTTC. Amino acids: CASTSTGVGGYTF.

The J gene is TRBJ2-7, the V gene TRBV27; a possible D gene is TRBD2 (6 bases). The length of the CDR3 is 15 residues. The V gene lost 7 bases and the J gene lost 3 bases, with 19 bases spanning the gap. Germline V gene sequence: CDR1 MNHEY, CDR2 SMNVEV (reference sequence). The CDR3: CASKTAGLADYEQYF. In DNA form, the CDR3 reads TGTGCCAGCAAAACTGCTGGATTAGCGGACTACGAGCAGTACTTC.

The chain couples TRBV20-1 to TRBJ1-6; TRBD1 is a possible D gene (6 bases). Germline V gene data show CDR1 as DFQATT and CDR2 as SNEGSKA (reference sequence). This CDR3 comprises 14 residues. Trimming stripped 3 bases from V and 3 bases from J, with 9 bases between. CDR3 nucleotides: TGCAGTGCTAGTGGACAGAACTATAATTCACCCCTCCACTTT. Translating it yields CSASGQNYNSPLHF.

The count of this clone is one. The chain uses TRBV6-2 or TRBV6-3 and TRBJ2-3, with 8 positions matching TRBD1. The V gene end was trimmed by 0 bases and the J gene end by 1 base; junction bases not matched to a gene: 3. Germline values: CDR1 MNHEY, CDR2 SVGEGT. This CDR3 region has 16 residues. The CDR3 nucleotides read TGTGCCAGCAGTTACTCGAGGACAGGGCGCACAGATACGCAGTATTTT. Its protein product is CASSYSRTGRTDTQYF.

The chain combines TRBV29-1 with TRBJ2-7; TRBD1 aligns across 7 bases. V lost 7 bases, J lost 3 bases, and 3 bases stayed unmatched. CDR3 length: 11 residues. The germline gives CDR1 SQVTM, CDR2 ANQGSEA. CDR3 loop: CSGGQHYEQYF. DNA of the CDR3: TGCAGCGGGGGACAGCACTACGAGCAGTACTTC.